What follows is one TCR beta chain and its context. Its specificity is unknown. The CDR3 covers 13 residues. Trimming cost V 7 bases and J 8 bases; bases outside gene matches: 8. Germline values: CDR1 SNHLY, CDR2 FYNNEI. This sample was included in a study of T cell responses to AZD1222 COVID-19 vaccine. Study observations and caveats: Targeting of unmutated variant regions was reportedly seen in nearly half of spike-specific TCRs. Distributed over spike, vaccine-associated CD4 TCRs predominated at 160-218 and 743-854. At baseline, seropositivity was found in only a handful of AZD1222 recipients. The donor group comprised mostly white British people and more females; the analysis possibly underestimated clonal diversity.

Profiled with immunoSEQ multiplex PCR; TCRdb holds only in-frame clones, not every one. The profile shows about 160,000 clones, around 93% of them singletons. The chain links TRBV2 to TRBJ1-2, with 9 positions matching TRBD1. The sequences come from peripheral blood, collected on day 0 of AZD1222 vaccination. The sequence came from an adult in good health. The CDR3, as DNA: TGTGCCAGCATTCAACAGGGGGCGCGGGGCTACACCTTC. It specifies CASIQQGARGYTF.